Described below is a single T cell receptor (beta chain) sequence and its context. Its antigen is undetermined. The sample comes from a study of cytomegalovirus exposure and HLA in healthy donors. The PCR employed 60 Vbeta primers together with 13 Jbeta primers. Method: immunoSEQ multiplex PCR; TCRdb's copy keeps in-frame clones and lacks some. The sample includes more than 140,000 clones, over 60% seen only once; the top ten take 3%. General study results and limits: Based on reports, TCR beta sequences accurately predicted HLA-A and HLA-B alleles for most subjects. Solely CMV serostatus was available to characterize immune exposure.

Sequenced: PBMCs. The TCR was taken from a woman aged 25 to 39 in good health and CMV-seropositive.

Written as DNA, the CDR3 is TGCGCCAGCAGCCCATATGACAGGGACCAAGAGACCCAGTACTTC. Protein sequence: CASSPYDRDQETQYF. The V gene is TRBV5-1, the J gene TRBJ2-5; 7 nucleotides agree with TRBD1. The length of the CDR3 is 15 residues. J was trimmed by 0 bases and V by 4 bases; bases with no gene match: 6. The V gene's germline CDR1 is SGHRS and CDR2 YFSETQ.